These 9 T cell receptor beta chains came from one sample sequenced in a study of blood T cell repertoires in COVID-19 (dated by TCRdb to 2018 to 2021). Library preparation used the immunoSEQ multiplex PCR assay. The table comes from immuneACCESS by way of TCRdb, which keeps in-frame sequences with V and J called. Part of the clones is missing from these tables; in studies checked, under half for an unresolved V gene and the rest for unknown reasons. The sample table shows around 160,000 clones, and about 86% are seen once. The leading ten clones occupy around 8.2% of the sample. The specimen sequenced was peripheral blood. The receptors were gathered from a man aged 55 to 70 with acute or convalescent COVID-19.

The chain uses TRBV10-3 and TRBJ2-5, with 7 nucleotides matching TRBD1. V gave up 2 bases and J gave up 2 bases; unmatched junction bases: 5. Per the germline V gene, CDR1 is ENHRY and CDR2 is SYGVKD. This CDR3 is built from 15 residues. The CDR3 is CAISEPQQGQETQYF. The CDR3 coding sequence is TGTGCCATCAGTGAGCCTCAACAGGGGCAAGAGACCCAGTACTTC.

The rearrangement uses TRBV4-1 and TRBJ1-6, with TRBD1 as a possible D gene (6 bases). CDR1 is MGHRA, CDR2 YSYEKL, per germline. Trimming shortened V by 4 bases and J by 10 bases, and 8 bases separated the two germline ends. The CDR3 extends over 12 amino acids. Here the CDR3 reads CASSRQGSPLHF. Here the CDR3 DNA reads TGCGCCAGCAGCCGGCAGGGGTCACCCCTCCACTTT.

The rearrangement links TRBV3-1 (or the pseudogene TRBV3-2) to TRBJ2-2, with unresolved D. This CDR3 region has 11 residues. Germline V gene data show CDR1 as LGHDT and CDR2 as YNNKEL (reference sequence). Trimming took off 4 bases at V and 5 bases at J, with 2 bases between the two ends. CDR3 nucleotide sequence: TGTGCCAGCAGCCTAACCGGGGAGCTGTTTTTT. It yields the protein CASSLTGELFF.

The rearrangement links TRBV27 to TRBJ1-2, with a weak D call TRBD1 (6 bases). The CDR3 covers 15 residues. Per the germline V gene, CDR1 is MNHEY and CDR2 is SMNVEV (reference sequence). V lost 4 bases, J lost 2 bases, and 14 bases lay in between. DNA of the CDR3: TGTGCCAGCAGTTCCCGGGACAAGAAAAACTATGGCTACACCTTC. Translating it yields CASSSRDKKNYGYTF.

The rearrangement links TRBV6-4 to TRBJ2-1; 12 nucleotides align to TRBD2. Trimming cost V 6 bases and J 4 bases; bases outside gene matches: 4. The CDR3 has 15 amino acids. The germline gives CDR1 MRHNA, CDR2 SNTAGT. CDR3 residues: CASRTSGGEYNEQFF. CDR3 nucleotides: TGTGCCAGCAGGACTAGCGGGGGAGAGTACAATGAGCAGTTCTTC.

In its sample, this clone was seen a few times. The CDR3 loop reads CASNDRSNQPQHF. CDR3 sequence (DNA): TGTGCCAGCAACGACAGGTCCAATCAGCCCCAGCATTTT. The rearrangement uses TRBV12-3 or TRBV12-4 and TRBJ1-5; perhaps TRBD1 as D (6 bases). Trimming took off 7 bases at V and 3 bases at J, with 10 bases between the two ends. The length of the CDR3 is 13 residues.

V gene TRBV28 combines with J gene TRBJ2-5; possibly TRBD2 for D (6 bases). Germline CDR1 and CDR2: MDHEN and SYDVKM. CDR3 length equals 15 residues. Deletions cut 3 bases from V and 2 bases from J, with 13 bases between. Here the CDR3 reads CASSFHAGTQETQYF. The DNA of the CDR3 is TGTGCCAGCAGTTTTCACGCGGGGACTCAAGAGACCCAGTACTTC.

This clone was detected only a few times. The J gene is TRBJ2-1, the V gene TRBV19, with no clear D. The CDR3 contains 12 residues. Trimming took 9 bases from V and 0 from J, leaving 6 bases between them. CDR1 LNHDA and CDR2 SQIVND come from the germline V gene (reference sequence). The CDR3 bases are TGTGCCAGCCTTAGCTCCTACAATGAGCAGTTCTTC. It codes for CASLSSYNEQFF.

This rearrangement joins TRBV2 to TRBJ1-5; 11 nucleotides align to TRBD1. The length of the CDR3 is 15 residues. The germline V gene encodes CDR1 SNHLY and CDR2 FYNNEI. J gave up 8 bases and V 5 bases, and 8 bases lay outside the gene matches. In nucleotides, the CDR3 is TGTGCCAGCAGTTTCGGACAGGGGGCTCCTGAGCCCCAGCATTTT. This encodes CASSFGQGAPEPQHF.